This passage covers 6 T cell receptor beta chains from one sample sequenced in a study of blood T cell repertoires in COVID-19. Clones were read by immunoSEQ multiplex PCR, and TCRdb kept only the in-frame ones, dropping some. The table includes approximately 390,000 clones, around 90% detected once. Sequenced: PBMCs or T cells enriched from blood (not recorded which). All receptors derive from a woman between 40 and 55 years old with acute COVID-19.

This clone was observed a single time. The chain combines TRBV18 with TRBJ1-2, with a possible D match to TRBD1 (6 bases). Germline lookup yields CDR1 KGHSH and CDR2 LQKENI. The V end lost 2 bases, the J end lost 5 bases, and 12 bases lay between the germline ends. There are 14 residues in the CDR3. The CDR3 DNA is TGTGCCAGCTCACCAAACCCTCAGGGGTATGGCTACACCTTC. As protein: CASSPNPQGYGYTF.

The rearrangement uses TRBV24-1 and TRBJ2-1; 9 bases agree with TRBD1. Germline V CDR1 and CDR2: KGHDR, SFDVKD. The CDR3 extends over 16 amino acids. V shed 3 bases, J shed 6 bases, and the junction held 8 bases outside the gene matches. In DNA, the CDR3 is TGTGCCACCAGTGATACTCCGGGACAGGGAAGCAATGAGCAGTTCTTC. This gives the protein CATSDTPGQGSNEQFF.

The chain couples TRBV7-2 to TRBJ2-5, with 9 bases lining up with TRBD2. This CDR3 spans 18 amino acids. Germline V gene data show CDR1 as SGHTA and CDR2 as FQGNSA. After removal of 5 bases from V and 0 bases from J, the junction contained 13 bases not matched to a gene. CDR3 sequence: CASSPGWASGDNQETQYF. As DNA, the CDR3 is TGTGCCAGCAGCCCGGGGTGGGCTAGCGGGGACAACCAAGAGACCCAGTACTTC. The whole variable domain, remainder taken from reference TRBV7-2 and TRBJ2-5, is GAGVSQSPSNKVTEKGKDVELRCDPISGHTALYWYRQSLGQGLEFLIYFQGNSAPDKSGLPSDRFSAERTGGSVSTLTIQRTQQEDSAVYLCASSPGWASGDNQETQYFGPGTRLLVL.

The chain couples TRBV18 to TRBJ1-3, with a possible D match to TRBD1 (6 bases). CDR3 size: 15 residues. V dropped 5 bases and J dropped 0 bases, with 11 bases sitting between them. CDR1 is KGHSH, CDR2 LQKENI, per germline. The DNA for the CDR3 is TGTGCCAGCTCAGAACAGGGTTACTCTGGAAACACCATATATTTT. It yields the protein CASSEQGYSGNTIYF. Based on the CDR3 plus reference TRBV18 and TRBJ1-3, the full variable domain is NAGVMQNPRHLVRRRGQEARLRCSPMKGHSHVYWYRQLPEEGLKFMVYLQKENIIDESGMPKERFSAEFPKEGPSILRIQQVVRGDSAAYFCASSEQGYSGNTIYFGEGSWLTVV.

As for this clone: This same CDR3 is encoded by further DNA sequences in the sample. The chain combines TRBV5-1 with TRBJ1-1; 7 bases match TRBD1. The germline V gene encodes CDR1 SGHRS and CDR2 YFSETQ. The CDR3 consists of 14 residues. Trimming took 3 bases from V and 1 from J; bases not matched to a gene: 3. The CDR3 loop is CASSSGTANTEAFF. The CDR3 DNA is TGCGCCAGCAGCTCTGGGACAGCGAACACTGAAGCTTTCTTT. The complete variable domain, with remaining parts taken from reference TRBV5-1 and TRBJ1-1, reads KAGVTQTPRYLIKTRGQQVTLSCSPISGHRSVSWYQQTPGQGLQFLFEYFSETQRNKGNFPGRFSGRQFSNSRSEMNVSTLELGDSALYLCASSSGTANTEAFFGQGTRLTVV.

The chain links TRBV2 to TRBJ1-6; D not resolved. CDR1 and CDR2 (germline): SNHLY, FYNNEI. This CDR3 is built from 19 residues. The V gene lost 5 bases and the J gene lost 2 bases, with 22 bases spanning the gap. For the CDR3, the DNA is TGTGCCAGCAGTACCTCACGGACTTTCGGGGATACCTATAATTCACCCCTCCACTTT. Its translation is CASSTSRTFGDTYNSPLHF.